Below are 3 T cell receptor beta chains sequenced from a single sample in a study of yellow fever vaccine responses in identical twins. TCRdb reanalysed the RT-PCR reads using MiXCR and keeps one entry per CDR3 protein. The sample holds 4,200 or so distinct CDR3 sequences; 84% are singletons and the top ten take 2.6%. The sequencing used T cells from blood (PBMCs), unsorted or a sorted subset (not recorded which), collected before or after yellow fever vaccination (not recorded which). The receptors come from a woman aged 18-35 years who received the yellow fever vaccine.

The chain recombines TRBV21-1 with TRBJ2-2. TRBV21-1 is noted as a pseudogene. This CDR3 contains 14 residues. CDR3 DNA sequence: TGTGCCAGCAGCGCGACACCTAACACCGGGGAGCTGTTTTTT. It encodes CASSATPNTGELFF.

As DNA, the CDR3 is TGTGCCAGCAGCCAATCTCCGGATTTCAATCAGCCCCAGCATTTT. Protein sequence: CASSQSPDFNQPQHF. This chain uses TRBV4-2 with TRBJ1-5; no reliable D call. This CDR3 region has 15 residues. CDR1 is LGHNA, CDR2 YNFKEQ, per germline. The V end was cut by 2 bases, the J end by 3 bases, with 11 bases between.

By proportion, this clonotype is large. This chain joins TRBV7-6 and TRBJ2-1; 9 nucleotides line up with TRBD1. The CDR3 runs 16 residues. With V trimmed by 1 base and J by 1 base, 2 bases remained unmatched. Germline lookup yields CDR1 SGHVS and CDR2 FNYEAQ. Here the CDR3 reads CASSLGGQGSYNEQFF. CDR3 in DNA: TGTGCCAGCAGCTTAGGTGGACAGGGGTCCTACAATGAGCAGTTCTTC.